A selection of T cell receptor beta chains follows, all from one sample in a study of blood T cell repertoires in COVID-19. The table came from immunoSEQ multiplex PCR; TCRdb's copy has only in-frame clones and leaves some out. Here the sample spans 350,000 or so clones, roughly 90% being singletons. The sequenced sample was peripheral blood. The receptors shown here come from a woman aged 60-75 years with COVID-19, enrolled during active disease. CDR3s include the opening cysteine and the closing phenylalanine or tryptophan. A D gene is named only where the DNA matches it firmly. Clone size is shown for a subset of rows, as once, few, many or a class of expanded clone.

j_gene: TRBJ2-3
v_gene: TRBV5-6
abundance: NA
d_gene: TRBD1
CDR3aa: CASSLGGGPTDTQYF
CDR3nt: TGTGCCAGCAGCTTGGGAGGGGGCCCCACAGATACGCAGTATTTT

j_gene: TRBJ2-1
v_gene: TRBV19
abundance: NA
d_gene: NA
CDR3aa: CASSTGPADSYNEQFF
CDR3nt: TGTGCCAGTAGTACTGGTCCCGCGGACTCCTACAATGAGCAGTTCTTC

j_gene: TRBJ1-2
v_gene: TRBV19
abundance: NA
d_gene: NA
CDR3aa: CASIPIRGGNYGYTF
CDR3nt: TGTGCCAGTATACCTATTCGGGGAGGAAACTATGGCTACACCTTC

j_gene: TRBJ1-2
v_gene: TRBV25-1
abundance: once
d_gene: NA
CDR3aa: CASSDDSYGYTF
CDR3nt: TGTGCCAGCAGTGACGATAGCTATGGCTACACCTTC

j_gene: TRBJ2-5
v_gene: TRBV9
abundance: NA
d_gene: TRBD2
CDR3aa: CASSGTSGGAQETQYF
CDR3nt: TGTGCCAGCAGCGGAACTAGCGGGGGAGCTCAAGAGACCCAGTACTTC

j_gene: TRBJ1-4
v_gene: TRBV18
abundance: NA
d_gene: NA
CDR3aa: CASSPSRGGEDEKLFF
CDR3nt: TGTGCCAGCTCACCTTCGAGAGGGGGTGAAGATGAAAAACTGTTTTTT

j_gene: TRBJ1-2
v_gene: TRBV5-1
abundance: NA
d_gene: NA
CDR3aa: CASSLGGVDYGYTF
CDR3nt: TGCGCCAGCAGCTTGGGTGGAGTGGACTATGGCTACACCTTC

j_gene: TRBJ1-1
v_gene: TRBV27
abundance: NA
d_gene: TRBD1
CDR3aa: CASSHRGLTEAFF
CDR3nt: TGTGCCAGCAGCCACAGGGGGCTCACTGAAGCTTTCTTT

j_gene: TRBJ2-6
v_gene: TRBV5-6
abundance: NA
d_gene: TRBD1
CDR3aa: CASSFDRGWYGANVLTF
CDR3nt: TGTGCCAGCAGCTTCGACAGGGGATGGTATGGGGCCAACGTCCTGACTTTC

j_gene: TRBJ1-2
v_gene: TRBV2
abundance: NA
d_gene: NA
CDR3aa: CASSPSRGNGYTF
CDR3nt: TGTGCCAGCAGCCCCTCAAGGGGGAATGGCTACACCTTC

j_gene: TRBJ2-7
v_gene: TRBV19
abundance: NA
d_gene: NA
CDR3aa: CASSISALLAYEQYF
CDR3nt: TGTGCCAGTAGTATAAGCGCACTTCTCGCCTACGAGCAGTACTTC

j_gene: TRBJ2-2
v_gene: TRBV6-1
abundance: NA
d_gene: NA
CDR3aa: CASSEYKTGELFF
CDR3nt: TGTGCCAGCAGTGAATATAAAACCGGGGAGCTGTTTTTT

j_gene: TRBJ2-4
v_gene: TRBV6-5
abundance: NA
d_gene: TRBD1
CDR3aa: CASSPGQGYIQYF
CDR3nt: TGTGCCAGCAGTCCGGGACAGGGGTACATTCAGTACTTC

j_gene: TRBJ1-5
v_gene: TRBV5-6
abundance: NA
d_gene: TRBD1
CDR3aa: CASSLEGADQPQHF
CDR3nt: TGTGCCAGCAGCTTGGAGGGGGCCGATCAGCCCCAGCATTTT

j_gene: TRBJ1-4
v_gene: TRBV28
abundance: NA
d_gene: TRBD1
CDR3aa: CASSRDRGEKLFF
CDR3nt: TGTGCCAGCAGTCGAGACAGGGGTGAAAAACTGTTTTTT

j_gene: TRBJ1-3
v_gene: TRBV5-1
abundance: NA
d_gene: TRBD1
CDR3aa: CASSQGVGNTIYF
CDR3nt: TGCGCCAGCAGCCAGGGGGTTGGAAACACCATATATTTT

j_gene: TRBJ1-3
v_gene: TRBV5-5
abundance: NA
d_gene: NA
CDR3aa: CASSLAGSSGNTIYF
CDR3nt: TGTGCCAGCAGCTTGGCTGGGAGCTCTGGAAACACCATATATTTT

j_gene: TRBJ1-1
v_gene: TRBV18
abundance: NA
d_gene: TRBD1
CDR3aa: CASSPSTGGANTEAFF
CDR3nt: TGTGCCAGCTCACCGAGTACAGGGGGCGCGAACACTGAAGCTTTCTTT

j_gene: TRBJ2-6
v_gene: TRBV6-2/TRBV6-3
abundance: NA
d_gene: NA
CDR3aa: CASSYGGSVISGANVLTF
CDR3nt: TGTGCCAGCAGTTACGGGGGCTCGGTAATTTCAGGGGCCAACGTCCTGACTTTC

j_gene: TRBJ1-1
v_gene: TRBV5-3
abundance: NA
d_gene: NA
CDR3aa: CARSFRTLRAFF
CDR3nt: TGTGCCAGAAGCTTCCGGACTTTAAGGGCTTTCTTT

j_gene: TRBJ2-5
v_gene: TRBV19
abundance: NA
d_gene: NA
CDR3aa: CASSTQGGETQYF
CDR3nt: TGTGCCAGTAGTACACAGGGTGGCGAGACCCAGTACTTC

j_gene: TRBJ1-2
v_gene: TRBV5-1
abundance: NA
d_gene: TRBD1
CDR3aa: CASSPPGTEGYGYTF
CDR3nt: TGCGCCAGCAGCCCTCCGGGGACAGAAGGATATGGCTACACCTTC

j_gene: TRBJ2-1
v_gene: TRBV7-9
abundance: NA
d_gene: NA
CDR3aa: CASSVDYFSSYNEQFF
CDR3nt: TGTGCCAGCAGCGTGGACTATTTCAGCTCCTACAATGAGCAGTTCTTC

j_gene: TRBJ2-1
v_gene: TRBV5-1
abundance: NA
d_gene: TRBD2
CDR3aa: CASSMGLAGRNEQFF
CDR3nt: TGCGCCAGCAGCATGGGACTAGCGGGGAGGAATGAGCAGTTCTTC

j_gene: TRBJ1-2
v_gene: TRBV5-4
abundance: NA
d_gene: TRBD1
CDR3aa: CASSDRENYGYTF
CDR3nt: TGTGCCAGCAGCGACAGGGAGAACTATGGCTACACCTTC

j_gene: TRBJ1-1
v_gene: TRBV6-6
abundance: NA
d_gene: NA
CDR3aa: CASRQGLNTEAFF
CDR3nt: TGTGCCAGCAGACAGGGCCTGAACACTGAAGCTTTCTTT

j_gene: TRBJ2-7
v_gene: TRBV6-6
abundance: NA
d_gene: TRBD1
CDR3aa: CASSYRQGATYEQYF
CDR3nt: TGTGCCAGCAGTTACCGACAGGGAGCAACCTACGAGCAGTACTTC

j_gene: TRBJ1-2
v_gene: TRBV19
abundance: NA
d_gene: NA
CDR3aa: CASSLRDSGYTF
CDR3nt: TGTGCCAGTAGTCTCAGGGACTCCGGCTACACCTTC

j_gene: TRBJ1-5
v_gene: TRBV9
abundance: NA
d_gene: NA
CDR3aa: CASSVGSGLNQPQHF
CDR3nt: TGTGCCAGCAGCGTAGGATCAGGCCTAAATCAGCCCCAGCATTTT

j_gene: TRBJ1-2
v_gene: TRBV7-9
abundance: NA
d_gene: TRBD1
CDR3aa: CASSFPGTEGLYTF
CDR3nt: TGTGCCAGCAGCTTCCCGGGGACAGAGGGTTTGTACACCTTC

j_gene: TRBJ1-2
v_gene: TRBV21-1
abundance: NA
d_gene: NA
CDR3aa: CASSKGTGGCGYTF
CDR3nt: TGTGCCAGCAGCAAGGGAACAGGGGGTTGTGGCTACACCTTC

j_gene: TRBJ2-3
v_gene: TRBV6-6
abundance: NA
d_gene: NA
CDR3aa: CASRPGGMTDTQYF
CDR3nt: TGTGCCAGCAGACCCGGGGGTATGACAGATACGCAGTATTTT

j_gene: TRBJ1-1
v_gene: TRBV12-3/TRBV12-4
abundance: NA
d_gene: TRBD1
CDR3aa: CATSKTGFAEAFF
CDR3nt: TGTGCCACCTCAAAGACAGGGTTCGCTGAAGCTTTCTTT

j_gene: TRBJ1-1
v_gene: TRBV5-5
abundance: NA
d_gene: NA
CDR3aa: CASSSYTGQSEAFF
CDR3nt: TGTGCCAGCAGCTCTTACACCGGACAGTCCGAAGCTTTCTTT

j_gene: TRBJ1-5
v_gene: TRBV7-3
abundance: NA
d_gene: NA
CDR3aa: CASSLNGLSNQPQHF
CDR3nt: TGTGCCAGCAGCTTAAACGGACTTAGCAATCAGCCCCAGCATTTT

j_gene: TRBJ1-5
v_gene: TRBV28
abundance: NA
d_gene: TRBD1
CDR3aa: CASTQGGSAPQHF
CDR3nt: TGTGCCAGCACGCAGGGGGGTTCCGCGCCCCAGCATTTT

j_gene: TRBJ2-7
v_gene: TRBV4-1
abundance: few
d_gene: TRBD1
CDR3aa: CASSQDRDRDYEQYF
CDR3nt: TGCGCCAGCAGCCAAGATCGGGACAGGGACTACGAGCAGTACTTC

j_gene: TRBJ1-4
v_gene: TRBV9
abundance: NA
d_gene: NA
CDR3aa: CASRRGENEKLFF
CDR3nt: TGTGCCAGCAGACGGGGAGAAAATGAAAAACTGTTTTTT

j_gene: TRBJ2-6
v_gene: TRBV7-3
abundance: NA
d_gene: NA
CDR3aa: CASSYAVGGGANVLTF
CDR3nt: TGTGCCAGCAGCTACGCTGTGGGAGGTGGGGCCAACGTCCTGACTTTC

j_gene: TRBJ2-1
v_gene: TRBV6-6
abundance: NA
d_gene: NA
CDR3aa: CASSYSAFNEQFF
CDR3nt: TGTGCCAGCAGTTACTCAGCTTTCAATGAGCAGTTCTTC